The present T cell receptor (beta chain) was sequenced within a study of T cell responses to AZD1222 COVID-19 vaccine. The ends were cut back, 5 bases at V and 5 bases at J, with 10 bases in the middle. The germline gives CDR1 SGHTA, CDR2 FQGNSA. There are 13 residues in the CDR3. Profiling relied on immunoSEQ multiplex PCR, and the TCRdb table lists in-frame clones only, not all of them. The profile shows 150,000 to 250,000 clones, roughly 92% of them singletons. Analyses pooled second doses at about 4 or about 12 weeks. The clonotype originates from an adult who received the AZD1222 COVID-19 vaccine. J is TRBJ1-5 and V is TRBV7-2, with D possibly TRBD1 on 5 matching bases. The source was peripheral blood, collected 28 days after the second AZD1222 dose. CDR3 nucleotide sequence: TGTGCCAGCAGCACGACAGTTGATCAGCCCCAGCATTTT. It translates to CASSTTVDQPQHF.